This T cell receptor beta chain was documented in a study of response to subunit inactivated influenza vaccine. Study-wide points: Authors suggested few new T cells are recruited by each seasonal influenza vaccination.

The CDR3 has 14 amino acids. From the RT-PCR reads, TCRdb called clonotypes with MiXCR, one entry per CDR3 protein. There are about 650,000 distinct CDR3 sequences in the sample; roughly 14% occur only once, and roughly 10% lies in the top ten. Remarks on this clonotype: No antigen is known for it.

This receptor was identified in a man between 45 and 60 years old who received an inactivated influenza vaccine. Source: PBMCs from blood, taken 12 days after vaccination. The chain combines TRBV21-1 with TRBJ2-7; the table's D gene call, TRBD2, was not cross checked with the DNA. TRBV21-1 is a pseudogene locus. This CDR3 is CAIPSRARAYEQYF. The CDR3, as DNA: TGTGCCATCCCTTCGAGGGCCCGAGCCTACGAGCAGTACTTC.